Given below is one TCR beta chain in context. Its cognate antigen is unknown. This specimen belongs to a study of T cell responses to AZD1222 COVID-19 vaccine. Study context: Pooling covered second doses at about 4 or about 12 weeks.

This CDR3 region has 15 residues. Losses at the gene ends were 2 bases for V and 5 bases for J; bases not matched to a gene: 8. Germline loops: CDR1 SEHNR, CDR2 FQNEAQ (reference sequence). Study results and limitations: The donor group comprised mostly white British people and more females; the analysis possibly underestimated clonal diversity. In all cases, repertoires were sampled only after the peak T cell response.

Profiled with immunoSEQ multiplex PCR; TCRdb holds only in-frame clones, not every one. This table holds about 130,000 clones, 93% found once. This chain links TRBV7-9 with TRBJ2-5; 7 nucleotides match TRBD1. The sequence was collected from an adult in good health. This specimen was peripheral blood, taken on day 0 of AZD1222 vaccination. The CDR3 here is CASSLPETGRETQYF. Here the CDR3 DNA reads TGTGCCAGCAGCTTACCCGAGACAGGGCGGGAGACCCAGTACTTC.